Presented here are 2 T cell receptor beta chains from one specimen sequenced in a study of T cell repertoires in cytomegalovirus infection. TCRdb independently ran MiXCR on the reads; one entry per CDR3 protein. The table lists under 850,000 distinct CDR3 sequences, about 40% of them singletons. Sequencing used PBMCs. The receptors derive from a human donor in good health (CMV status not recorded). Some clones in this sample may be carry-over from other donors' samples.

The chain couples TRBV19 to TRBJ2-1, with D tentatively TRBD1 or TRBD2 (5 bases each). CDR3 size: 15 residues. Trimming took 6 bases from V and 0 from J, leaving 12 bases between them. CDR1 is LNHDA, CDR2 SQIVND, per germline (reference sequence). This chain's CDR3 is CASRVKGSSYNEQFF. In nucleotides, the CDR3 is TGTGCCAGTAGGGTAAAGGGGAGCTCCTACAATGAGCAGTTCTTC.

This clonotype was counted ten times or more. The chain has TRBV19 and TRBJ2-3, with a weak D call TRBD2 (5 bases). CDR3 length: 16 residues. The germline V gene encodes CDR1 LNHDA and CDR2 SQIVND (reference sequence). V was cut by 4 bases and J by 1 base, with 15 bases left in between. The CDR3 region is CASSNIGVVGTDTQYF. The CDR3 nucleotides read TGTGCCAGTAGTAATATCGGGGTCGTCGGCACAGATACGCAGTATTTT.